The 11 T cell receptor beta chains given below trace back to one sample, sequenced in a study of early T cells in non-severe SARS-CoV-2 infection. From the 5' RACE reads, TCRdb called clonotypes with MiXCR, one entry per CDR3 protein. The sample gives 85,000 to 120,000 distinct CDR3 sequences, about an eighth of which show up once; 5% to 8% is in the top ten. Specimen: whole blood. All receptors come from an adult who was a healthcare worker with PCR-confirmed SARS-CoV-2 infection or an uninfected control (not recorded which).

Notes on this clonotype: One junction end disagrees with the germline gene, perhaps due to a read error. The chain has TRBV6-2 or TRBV6-3 and TRBJ2-2, with D maybe TRBD2 (5 bases). The CDR3 is made up of 16 amino acids. Germline V gene lookup returns CDR1 MNHEY and CDR2 SVGEGT. The CDR3 sequence: CASIDPWRGNAGELFF. For the CDR3, the DNA is TGTGCCAGCATCGACCCCTGGCGAGGGAACGCCGGGGAGCTGTTTTTT.

The V and J genes are TRBV29-1 and TRBJ1-3, with no clear D. Trimming shortened V by 4 bases and J by 0 bases, and 4 bases separated the two germline ends. This CDR3 region has 12 residues. Germline assignment: CDR1 SQVTM and CDR2 ANQGSEA. CDR3 residues: CSVGYSGNTIYF. CDR3 nucleotide sequence: TGCAGCGTTGGCTACTCTGGAAACACCATATATTTT.

Only a few counts were recorded for this clonotype. This rearrangement joins TRBV29-1 to TRBJ2-7; no reliable D call. Germline CDR1 reads SQVTM; CDR2 reads ANQGSEA. Between the trimmed V and J ends, which lost 4 bases and 1 base, there was a span of 11 bases. The CDR3 is 13 amino acids. The CDR3 region is CSVVRQSSYEQYF. CDR3 nucleotides: TGCAGCGTTGTGCGACAATCTTCCTACGAGCAGTACTTC.

This clonotype was counted many times. The V gene is TRBV27, the J gene TRBJ2-2, with TRBD2 identical over 9 bases. Germline loops: CDR1 MNHEY, CDR2 SMNVEV (reference sequence). This CDR3 region has 14 residues. After removal of 6 bases from V and 6 bases from J, the junction contained 5 bases not matched to a gene. CDR3 coding DNA: TGTGCCAGCAGCCGACTAGCGGACGCCGGGGAGCTGTTTTTT. It translates to CASSRLADAGELFF.

This clonotype was recorded once. V usage is TRBV29-1 and J usage is TRBJ2-5, with unresolved D. Per germline, CDR1 SQVTM and CDR2 ANQGSEA. This CDR3 has 11 residues. The V and J ends lost 2 bases and 1 base respectively, with 2 bases between them. CDR3 region: CSVEIQETQYF. The CDR3 DNA sequence: TGCAGCGTTGAAATCCAAGAGACCCAGTACTTC.

This clonotype was counted only a few times. The V call is TRBV3-1, the J call TRBJ2-3, with D hard to call. Trimming took off 0 bases at V and 0 bases at J, with 7 bases between the two ends. The CDR3 loop spans 15 amino acids. In germline, CDR1 is LGHDT, CDR2 YNNKEL (reference sequence). The CDR3 nucleotides read TGTGCCAGCAGCCAAGATTGGGCGAGCACAGATACGCAGTATTTT. As protein: CASSQDWASTDTQYF.

The rearrangement links TRBV29-1 to TRBJ1-1; 10 bases agree with TRBD1. The germline V gene has CDR1 SQVTM and CDR2 ANQGSEA. The CDR3 length is 12 residues. The J segment lost 5 bases and the V segment lost 7 bases, leaving 4 bases of the junction unmatched. The CDR3 reads CSAGTGETEAFF. As DNA, the CDR3 is TGCAGCGCCGGGACAGGGGAAACTGAAGCTTTCTTT.

This clonotype was observed a handful of times. The chain joins TRBV6-6 to TRBJ2-1; D gene ambiguous. V dropped 6 bases and J dropped 8 bases, with 23 bases sitting between them. The germline V gene encodes CDR1 MNHNY and CDR2 SVGAGI (reference sequence). This CDR3 has 16 amino acids. The CDR3 loop reads CASRSLVAGYSYEQFF. The DNA for the CDR3 is TGTGCCAGCAGGTCCCTCGTAGCCGGGTACAGCTATGAGCAGTTCTTC.

A few counts support this clonotype. V usage is TRBV20-1 and J usage is TRBJ2-3, with D maybe TRBD1 (5 bases). This CDR3 spans 16 amino acids. With 0 bases removed from V and 0 bases from J, the gap between germline ends came to 13 bases. Germline-derived CDR1 and CDR2 are DFQATT and SNEGSKA (reference sequence). The CDR3 protein is CSARDPLGLSTDTQYF. In nucleotides, the CDR3 is TGCAGTGCTAGAGATCCTTTGGGGCTTAGCACAGATACGCAGTATTTT.

The chain joins TRBV12-3 or TRBV12-4 to TRBJ2-7, with D possibly matching TRBD1 (6 bases). The V end lost 3 bases, the J end lost 4 bases, and 16 bases lay between the germline ends. The CDR3 is made up of 15 amino acids. CDR3 nucleotides: TGTGCCAGCAGTTTTAGAGCAGGGGCCACGTACGAGCAGTACTTC. Translation gives CASSFRAGATYEQYF.

This clonotype occurred a few times. The chain couples TRBV7-2 to TRBJ2-7, with D tentatively TRBD2 (6 bases). Per the germline V gene, CDR1 is SGHTA and CDR2 is FQGNSA. The V and J ends lost 4 bases and 5 bases respectively, with 18 bases between them. This CDR3 spans 15 amino acids. The CDR3 is CASSYHPGRRDEQYF. In DNA form, the CDR3 reads TGTGCCAGCAGCTACCATCCGGGACGGAGGGACGAGCAGTACTTC.